The text below deals with one TCR beta chain. This entry belongs to a study of blood T cell repertoires in COVID-19. Overall study context: Samples of COVID-19 (acute and convalescent) were obtained from the United States, Italy and Spain. PBMCs, B-cell-depleted T cells, or T cells were the source of the cDNA or gDNA that made up the material.

The CDR3 totals 15 residues. Trimming cost V 1 base and J 6 bases; bases outside gene matches: 6. The germline V gene has CDR1 KGHSH and CDR2 LQKENI. Per the authors' pipeline: Using reference gene primer amplification, nucleated cell counts were estimated. Only in-frame clones appear in the TCRdb table, and some are missing; sequencing was by immunoSEQ multiplex PCR. The DNA was the basis for D and trimming; V, J and clone size are from that table. Found here are about 220,000 clones, about three quarters of them singletons; the top ten hold 7.2%. The V call is TRBV18, the J call TRBJ2-3, with TRBD2 matching 8 bases. This TCR derives from a woman between 70 and 85 years old with acute or convalescent COVID-19. The sample was peripheral blood. The DNA of the CDR3 is TGTGCCAGCTCACCACTCGGGGGGGCCAAGGATACGCAGTATTTT. Its translation: CASSPLGGAKDTQYF.